The 21 T cell receptor beta chains presented below share a single source sample, sequenced in a study of blood T cells in healthy people across ages. With a J-beta primer mix and a sample-barcoded 5' primer, a second PCR ran about 6 to 11 cycles. TCRdb called the 5' RACE reads again in MiXCR, with one record for every CDR3 protein. This repertoire shows about 590,000 distinct CDR3 sequences, 25% to 35% found once; its top ten account for 15% to 18%. The sample was blood. These receptors were taken from a woman older than 75 in good health.

This clonotype was picked up many times. The chain employs TRBV20-1 and TRBJ2-5; TRBD1 is a possible D gene (5 bases). The length of the CDR3 is 15 residues. V lost 3 bases to trimming and J lost 0 bases, with 14 bases between them. Germline loops: CDR1 DFQATT, CDR2 SNEGSKA (reference sequence). In DNA, the CDR3 is TGCAGTGCTAGGCGGACAACCTGGTACCAAGAGACCCAGTACTTC. It encodes CSARRTTWYQETQYF.

Concerning this clonotype: A much bigger clone sits one base away, suggesting this may be a read error. This chain connects TRBV5-6 to TRBJ1-2, with 8 bases fitting TRBD1. Per germline, CDR1 SGHDT and CDR2 YYEEEE. The CDR3 sequence is 15 residues long. The CDR3 DNA sequence: TGTGTCAGCACCATCCCAGGGGGCAGGGAACATGGCTACACCTTC. Translating it yields CVSTIPGGREHGYTF.

This clonotype was seen only a few times. The rearrangement links TRBV5-1 to TRBJ1-1; 7 nucleotides agree with TRBD1. The J segment lost 4 bases and the V segment lost 0 bases, leaving 6 bases of the junction unmatched. Per germline, CDR1 SGHRS and CDR2 YFSETQ. This CDR3 contains 15 residues. CDR3 region: CASSLDRGGTTEAFF. CDR3 nucleotide sequence: TGCGCCAGCAGCTTGGACAGGGGAGGGACCACTGAAGCTTTCTTT.

The chain uses TRBV14 and TRBJ2-7, with D possibly called TRBD1 or TRBD2 (5 bases each). CDR3 size: 13 residues. Germline CDR1 SGHDN, CDR2 FVKESK. V lost 4 bases, J lost 2 bases, and 9 bases lay in between. The chain's CDR3 is CASSPGSTYEQYF. CDR3 nucleotides: TGTGCCAGCAGCCCAGGGAGCACCTACGAGCAGTACTTC.

There are a few counts of this clonotype. V and J are TRBV6-5 and TRBJ1-1; no clear D gene. The CDR3 length is 13 residues. Germline lookup yields CDR1 MNHEY and CDR2 SVGAGI. Trimming removed 5 bases from V and 2 bases from J, with 9 bases in between. CDR3 nucleotides: TGTGCCAGCAGTCTGATAAGCAACACTGAAGCTTTCTTT. Its translation is CASSLISNTEAFF.

The CDR3 region has the DNA TGCAGTGCTACAGCTGGGCCCTACGAGCAGTACTTC. Protein: CSATAGPYEQYF. The gene calls are TRBV20-1 and TRBJ2-7; D is uncertain. Trimming left V 4 bases short and J 2 bases short, with 9 bases between. Germline CDR1 reads DFQATT; CDR2 reads SNEGSKA (reference sequence). The CDR3 loop spans 12 amino acids.

This clonotype has at least ten counts. This sequence joins TRBV20-1 and TRBJ1-6; the match to TRBD1 covers 7 bases. The CDR3 consists of 16 residues. Germline V CDR1 and CDR2: DFQATT, SNEGSKA (reference sequence). Trimming at V came to 7 bases and at J to 0 bases, leaving 9 bases not matched to a gene. The CDR3 nucleotides read TGCAGTGTCGGCGGACAGGCGAGCTCCTATAATTCACCCCTCCACTTT. It yields the protein CSVGGQASSYNSPLHF.

This clonotype was counted many times. The chain recombines TRBV3-1 with TRBJ2-5, with 8 bases aligning to TRBD1. This CDR3 region has 16 residues. V was clipped by 4 bases and J by 4 bases; unmatched bases: 11. In germline, CDR1 is LGHDT, CDR2 YNNKEL (reference sequence). CDR3 nucleotides: TGTGCCAGCAGCCGGTTCCCGTTAGGACAGGGAGAGACCCAGTACTTC. Translating it yields CASSRFPLGQGETQYF.

The V and J genes are TRBV30 and TRBJ2-2; possibly TRBD1 for D (5 bases). With 7 bases removed from V and 6 bases from J, the gap between germline ends came to 9 bases. In germline, CDR1 is GTSNPN, CDR2 SVGIG (reference sequence). This CDR3 is built from 11 residues. The CDR3 is CASQGAGELFF. The CDR3 DNA sequence: TGTGCCTCCCAAGGGGCCGGGGAGCTGTTTTTT.

At least ten counts were recorded for this clonotype. The chain has TRBV2 and TRBJ1-2; unclear D gene. Trimming removed 1 base at V and 9 bases at J, with 12 bases between. This CDR3 comprises 13 residues. Germline CDR1 reads SNHLY; CDR2 reads FYNNEI. The CDR3 reads CASSEGMGLSYTF. The CDR3 DNA reads as TGTGCCAGCAGTGAAGGGATGGGGTTGAGCTACACCTTC.

This chain links TRBV3-1 with TRBJ2-2, with 7 positions matching TRBD1. The CDR3 spans 15 residues. The germline V gene encodes CDR1 LGHDT and CDR2 YNNKEL (reference sequence). The V gene end was trimmed by 8 bases and the J gene end by 2 bases; junction bases not matched to a gene: 8. CDR3 bases: TGTGCCAGCGGTCGCAGGGGGATAAACACCGGGGAGCTGTTTTTT. Protein sequence: CASGRRGINTGELFF.

This clonotype was detected many times. The chain joins TRBV5-1 to TRBJ2-1; 8 bases map to TRBD1. CDR1 SGHRS and CDR2 YFSETQ come from the germline V gene. V lost 2 bases, J lost 8 bases, and 9 bases stayed unmatched. The length of the CDR3 is 15 residues. CDR3 sequence (DNA): TGCGCCAGCAGCTTATGGGGACAGGTCAATGATGAGCAGTTCTTC. It yields the protein CASSLWGQVNDEQFF.

The rearrangement joins TRBV2 to TRBJ2-1, with 8 nucleotides matching TRBD1. Trimming removed 1 base from V and 6 bases from J; junction bases left unmatched: 5. The CDR3 consists of 15 residues. Germline V gene sequence: CDR1 SNHLY, CDR2 FYNNEI. The CDR3 is CASSEGTGFFNEQFF. CDR3 bases: TGTGCCAGCAGTGAAGGGACAGGGTTCTTCAATGAGCAGTTCTTC. Using reference TRBV2 and TRBJ2-1 for the parts outside the CDR3, the full variable domain is EPEVTQTPSHQVTQMGQEVILRCVPISNHLYFYWYRQILGQKVEFLVSFYNNEISEKSEIFDDQFSVERPDGSNFTLKIRSTKLEDSAMYFCASSEGTGFFNEQFFGPGTRLTVL.

This clonotype was found many times. The chain carries TRBV28 and TRBJ2-7; 10 positions agree with TRBD1. Germline trimming cut 0 bases from V and 2 bases from J; bases unmatched to any gene: 1. Germline lookup yields CDR1 MDHEN and CDR2 SYDVKM. The CDR3 consists of 15 residues. CDR3 in amino acids: CASSLWGQGTYEQYF. CDR3 in DNA: TGTGCCAGCAGTTTATGGGGACAGGGGACCTACGAGCAGTACTTC. Variable domain in full (rest from reference TRBV28 and TRBJ2-7): DVKVTQSSRYLVKRTGEKVFLECVQDMDHENMFWYRQDPGLGLRLIYFSYDVKMKEKGDIPEGYSVSREKKERFSLILESASTNQTSMYLCASSLWGQGTYEQYFGPGTRLTVT.

In this sample, this clonotype turned up many times. This chain links TRBV5-1 with TRBJ2-5, with TRBD1 identical over 9 bases. Germline trimming cut 4 bases from V and 5 bases from J; bases unmatched to any gene: 6. Germline V gene data show CDR1 as SGHRS and CDR2 as YFSETQ. CDR3 size: 14 residues. CDR3 in amino acids: CASSGTGGWETQYF. The CDR3, as DNA: TGCGCCAGCAGCGGAACAGGGGGCTGGGAGACCCAGTACTTC.

This clonotype was counted many times. This chain uses TRBV20-1 with TRBJ2-5; D unclear. Between the trimmed V and J ends, which lost 4 bases and 1 base, there was a span of 7 bases. This CDR3 contains 12 residues. CDR1 DFQATT and CDR2 SNEGSKA come from the germline V gene (reference sequence). The CDR3 DNA follows: TGCAGTGCTATCGTGGGCCAAGAGACCCAGTACTTC. Its translation is CSAIVGQETQYF.

J is TRBJ1-5 and V is TRBV19; D is uncertain. V lost 6 bases and J lost 9, with 18 bases in between. The V gene's germline CDR1 is LNHDA and CDR2 SQIVND (reference sequence). The CDR3 extends over 14 amino acids. The CDR3 loop reads CASSFDSDRRPQHF. The CDR3 region has the DNA TGTGCCAGTAGCTTCGACTCGGACCGTAGGCCCCAGCATTTT. Filled out from reference TRBV19 and TRBJ1-5, the complete variable domain reads DGGITQSPKYLFRKEGQNVTLSCEQNLNHDAMYWYRQDPGQGLRLIYYSQIVNDFQKGDIAEGYSVSREKKESFPLTVTSAQKNPTAFYLCASSFDSDRRPQHFGDGTRLSIL.

V is TRBV7-3 and J is TRBJ1-1, with D tentatively TRBD1 (5 bases). The V end was cut by 5 bases, the J end by 5 bases, with 18 bases between. Looked up from germline, CDR1 is SGHTA and CDR2 is FQGTGA. CDR3 length equals 15 residues. The CDR3, as DNA: TGTGCCAGCAGCCCATCTACGGGGCTGGTGACTGAAGCTTTCTTT. It specifies CASSPSTGLVTEAFF.

This clonotype was counted at least ten times. The chain links TRBV11-1 to TRBJ2-7; D possibly corresponds to TRBD1 (5 bases). V lost 5 bases and J lost 0, with 8 bases in between. Germline CDR1 reads SGHAT; CDR2 reads FQDESV (reference sequence). The CDR3 totals 13 residues. For the CDR3, the DNA is TGTGCCAGCAGCCCTGGGGCCTCCTACGAGCAGTACTTC. It is translated as CASSPGASYEQYF.

The rearrangement uses TRBV6-6 and TRBJ1-4, with 7 bases fitting TRBD1. Germline-derived CDR1 and CDR2 are MNHNY and SVGAGI (reference sequence). Trimming took 11 bases from V and 9 from J; bases not matched to a gene: 12. The CDR3 sequence is 13 residues long. The CDR3 sequence: CAALPKGAKKLFF. The CDR3, as DNA: TGTGCCGCGCTACCTAAGGGGGCGAAAAAACTGTTTTTT.

The chain carries TRBV29-1 and TRBJ2-5, with TRBD2 identical over 9 bases. Losses at the gene ends were 0 bases for V and 5 bases for J; bases not matched to a gene: 16. Germline CDR1 SQVTM, CDR2 ANQGSEA. The CDR3 extends over 18 amino acids. The CDR3 loop reads CSVEEPLAGSAARETQYF. The CDR3 nucleotides read TGCAGCGTTGAAGAACCCCTAGCGGGGTCCGCTGCCAGGGAGACCCAGTACTTC.